This T cell receptor beta chain was documented in a study of shared clonotypes between healthy human individuals. Study results and limitations: There were few donors, and this limited the genetic and exposure-history diversity represented.

For genomic DNA, unsorted samples relied on 85 million to 100 million PBMCs. In the original workflow: ImmunoSEQ only sent back junction sequences with no quality scores, so filtering was done differently. Sequencing used immunoSEQ multiplex PCR; TCRdb keeps in-frame clones, though not all of them. That table gives V, J and clone size, and the DNA gave D and trimming. The table includes approximately 500,000 clones, 65% to 85% detected once. The germline V gene has CDR1 LNHNV and CDR2 YYDKDF (reference sequence). The CDR3 has 18 residues. Trimming took 1 base from V and 8 from J; bases not matched to a gene: 11. Concerning this clone: Its antigen is not known.

This clonotype originated in a woman aged 35 to 49 in good health. Some clones in this sample may be carry-over from other donors' samples. V is TRBV15 and J is TRBJ2-1; TRBD2 agrees at 13 bases. Sequencing was done on a sample of PBMCs. The CDR3 sequence is CATSRGPRTSGSTDEQFF. CDR3 in DNA: TGTGCCACCAGCAGAGGTCCTCGGACTAGCGGGAGTACGGATGAGCAGTTCTTC.